Sequencing of this TCR beta chain was carried out in a study of radiation and T cells in renal cell carcinoma. Per germline, CDR1 MDHEN and CDR2 SYDVKM. The CDR3 consists of 14 residues. Germline trimming cut 8 bases from V and 0 bases from J; bases unmatched to any gene: 1. The time point denotes: baseline pretreatment blood. The treatment is: 15 Gy SBRT to primary tumor, nephrectomy 4 weeks later. Sequencing was performed with immunoSEQ multiplex PCR; in TCRdb, only in-frame clones are kept and a portion is missing. The sample has about 150,000 clones, around 90% seen once. Turning to this clone: This sample includes further DNA sequences coding for the same CDR3.

This chain uses TRBV28 with TRBJ1-5; 10 positions match TRBD1. The sequence was obtained from a woman aged 70-85 years with renal cell carcinoma. Sequenced here: blood, sampled from a patient whose treatment included radiotherapy and nephrectomy. This chain's CDR3 is CASRTGGSNQPQHF. CDR3 coding DNA: TGTGCCAGCCGGACAGGGGGTAGCAATCAGCCCCAGCATTTT.